The 8 T cell receptor beta chains in this list originate from one sample, sequenced in a study of OX40 agonist ivuxolimab in advanced cancers. Generated by immunoSEQ multiplex PCR, the TCRdb table keeps only in-frame clones and is missing some. The table includes 20,000 to 25,000 clones, approximately 82% detected once. Sequenced here: CD4+ or CD8+ T cells sorted from blood, sampled in a trial of the OX40 agonist ivuxolimab. Receptors originate from an adult with an advanced solid tumor such as melanoma, head and neck, liver or kidney cancer.

The CDR3 coding sequence is TGTGCCAGCAGTGTAACAGGGTTCGGGGCCAACGTCCTGACTTTC. Its protein is CASSVTGFGANVLTF. The V and J genes are TRBV6-1 and TRBJ2-6; TRBD1 might be the D (6 bases). Between the trimmed V and J ends, which lost 4 bases and 4 bases, there was a span of 11 bases. The germline V gene encodes CDR1 MNHNS and CDR2 SASEGT. This CDR3 is 15 amino acids long.

V is TRBV6-5 and J is TRBJ1-1; no definite D call. CDR3 length equals 11 residues. The germline V gene has CDR1 MNHEY and CDR2 SVGAGI. Deletions cut 8 bases from V and 1 base from J, with 5 bases between. In DNA, the CDR3 is TGTGCCAGCCGTGGGAACACTGAAGCTTTCTTT. Its translation: CASRGNTEAFF.

The chain uses TRBV2 and TRBJ2-7; D is undetermined. V gave up 6 bases and J gave up 0 bases, with 9 bases separating them. The CDR3 runs to 13 residues. Germline CDR1 reads SNHLY; CDR2 reads FYNNEI. The CDR3 protein is CASSPTSSYEQYF. CDR3 in DNA: TGTGCCAGCAGCCCAACCAGCTCCTACGAGCAGTACTTC.

In this sample, this clone turned up once. For the CDR3, the DNA is TGTGCCTCCGTGACTAGCGGGAGTAGTGAGCAGTTCTTC. It codes for CASVTSGSSEQFF. The chain employs TRBV30 and TRBJ2-1; TRBD2 agrees at 12 bases. CDR1 and CDR2 (germline): GTSNPN, SVGIG (reference sequence). V trimming: 7 bases; J trimming: 9 bases; junction bases outside the gene matches: 7. The CDR3 spans 13 residues. The entire variable domain, with the rest obtained from reference TRBV30 and TRBJ2-1, is as follows: SQTIHQWPATLVQPVGSPLSLECTVEGTSNPNLYWYRQAAGRGLQLLFYSVGIGQISSEVPQNLSASRPQDRQFILSSKKLLLSDSGFYLCASVTSGSSEQFFGPGTRLTVL.

The chain has TRBV4-2 and TRBJ1-1, with TRBD1 matching over 7 bases. The CDR3 is 16 amino acids. Germline CDR1 reads LGHNA; CDR2 reads YNFKEQ. The trim removed 4 bases at V and 2 bases at J, leaving 10 bases unmatched. Here the CDR3 reads CASSPRGGTANTEAFF. The CDR3 DNA follows: TGTGCCAGCAGCCCCCGGGGGGGGACAGCCAACACTGAAGCTTTCTTT.

This chain connects TRBV27 to TRBJ2-2; 10 nucleotides match TRBD1. The CDR3 is made up of 16 amino acids. With V trimmed by 8 bases and J by 1 base, 7 bases remained unmatched. Germline CDR1 MNHEY, CDR2 SMNVEV (reference sequence). CDR3 bases: TGTGCCAGCCGGACAGGGGGTAATTTGAACACCGGGGAGCTGTTTTTT. Protein product: CASRTGGNLNTGELFF.

This clone was recorded once. This sequence joins TRBV4-1 and TRBJ2-1; TRBD2 matches 9 bases. The CDR3 is 16 amino acids. J lost 7 bases, V lost 3 bases, and 10 bases had no gene match. Germline CDR1 and CDR2: MGHRA and YSYEKL. The CDR3 loop reads CASSQISGGPLNEQFF. In DNA, the CDR3 is TGCGCCAGCAGCCAGATTAGCGGGGGACCGTTAAATGAGCAGTTCTTC.

This chain joins TRBV29-1 and TRBJ2-1; 7 nucleotides match TRBD2. The CDR3 consists of 13 residues. Losses at the gene ends were 3 bases for V and 9 bases for J; bases not matched to a gene: 8. The V gene's germline CDR1 is SQVTM and CDR2 ANQGSEA. The DNA for the CDR3 is TGCAGCGTTGATGGGGGAGGGCCTAGTGAGCAGTTCTTC. Protein sequence: CSVDGGGPSEQFF.